These 25 T cell receptor beta chains came from one sample sequenced in a study of a mutant IDH1 vaccine in newly diagnosed glioma. Sequencing used immunoSEQ multiplex PCR; TCRdb keeps in-frame clones, though not all of them. The sample holds about 60,000 clones, under 85% seen once. No antigen has been assigned to these receptors. Time point noted: week 11, during vaccination. Topical imiquimod was applied with each vaccine dose, which held 300 ug of mutant IDH1 20-mer peptide. The sample was PBMCs, taken from a glioma patient whose treatment included an IDH1 peptide vaccine. The receptor source for this set is a man aged 30 to 45 with glioma.

J is TRBJ2-5 and V is TRBV4-2; 12 nucleotides agree with TRBD2. The CDR3 runs to 17 residues. Trimming removed 5 bases from V and 4 bases from J; junction bases left unmatched: 11. Germline CDR1 is LGHNA and CDR2 is YNFKEQ. CDR3 loop: CASSLRLAGDPPETQYF. CDR3 bases: TGTGCCAGCAGCTTAAGACTAGCGGGGGACCCCCCAGAGACCCAGTACTTC.

This chain uses TRBV7-2 with TRBJ2-1, with TRBD2 matching over 11 bases. Germline V gene data show CDR1 as SGHTA and CDR2 as FQGNSA. V gave up 1 base and J gave up 0 bases; unmatched junction bases: 8. The CDR3 runs 19 residues. The CDR3 reads CASSLVSSGRAISYNEQFF. DNA for the CDR3: TGTGCCAGCAGCTTAGTAAGTAGCGGGAGGGCCATCTCCTACAATGAGCAGTTCTTC.

The gene calls are TRBV27 and TRBJ1-1; D is possibly TRBD1 (5 bases). Germline V lookup: CDR1 MNHEY, CDR2 SMNVEV (reference sequence). This CDR3 is built from 16 residues. The V end was cut by 4 bases, the J end by 4 bases, with 19 bases between. In DNA form, the CDR3 reads TGTGCCAGCAGTTCACGGGGATCCAGGGCGGGCACTGAAGCTTTCTTT. Amino acid sequence: CASSSRGSRAGTEAFF.

The J gene is TRBJ2-7, the V gene TRBV28, with a weak D call TRBD1 (6 bases). The CDR3 totals 14 residues. Trimming took off 7 bases at V and 5 bases at J, with 18 bases between the two ends. Germline V CDR1 and CDR2: MDHEN, SYDVKM. The CDR3 DNA reads TGTGCCAGCACCAGTCAGGGGCTTTACAACGAGCAGTACTTC. Amino acids: CASTSQGLYNEQYF.

This clone appeared a single time. This rearrangement joins TRBV28 to TRBJ1-3, with 9 bases lining up with TRBD1. The ends lost 6 bases at V and 2 bases at J; junction bases unmatched: 11. The CDR3 covers 17 residues. CDR1 is MDHEN and CDR2 is SYDVKM in the germline V gene. The DNA of the CDR3 is TGTGCCAGCAGCCCTCTCGGGACAGGGATCACTGGAAACACCATATATTTT. Protein product: CASSPLGTGITGNTIYF.

J is TRBJ1-6 and V is TRBV6-1, with D unresolved. CDR3 size: 18 residues. The V and J ends lost 3 bases and 0 bases respectively, with 15 bases between them. CDR1 and CDR2 from the germline V gene are MNHNS and SASEGT. The CDR3 here is CASSDSWTHSSYNSPLHF. For the CDR3, the DNA is TGTGCCAGCAGTGATTCCTGGACTCATAGCTCCTATAATTCACCCCTCCACTTT.

The chain carries TRBV7-9 and TRBJ2-3, with 7 bases that match TRBD2. Germline trimming cut 3 bases from V and 0 bases from J; bases unmatched to any gene: 6. The length of the CDR3 is 16 residues. From germline, CDR1 is SEHNR and CDR2 FQNEAQ (reference sequence). Here the CDR3 DNA reads TGTGCCAGCAGCTTTTATTCTAGCGGAAGCACAGATACGCAGTATTTT. This encodes CASSFYSSGSTDTQYF.

V usage is TRBV4-3 and J usage is TRBJ2-1; D gene unclear. The CDR3 is 18 amino acids. The V gene lost 0 bases and the J gene lost 0 bases, with 15 bases spanning the gap. CDR1 is LGHNA, CDR2 YSLEER, per germline. The chain's CDR3 is CASSQDGWESRSYNEQFF. The DNA for the CDR3 is TGCGCCAGCAGCCAAGATGGTTGGGAAAGCCGCTCCTACAATGAGCAGTTCTTC.

The V and J genes are TRBV18 and TRBJ1-4, with 8 bases lining up with TRBD1. CDR3 length: 15 residues. After removal of 2 bases from V and 8 bases from J, the junction contained 7 bases not matched to a gene. Germline V gives CDR1 KGHSH, CDR2 LQKENI. CDR3: CASSPTGTGSEKLFF. As DNA, the CDR3 is TGTGCCAGCTCACCAACCGGGACAGGTAGCGAAAAACTGTTTTTT.

The CDR3 bases are TGTGCCAGCTCACCACTCAATGGCGCTGAAGCTTTCTTT. Translation gives CASSPLNGAEAFF. The genes are TRBV18 and TRBJ1-1; D is undetermined. Between the trimmed V and J ends, which lost 1 base and 6 bases, there was a span of 9 bases. This CDR3 has 13 amino acids. The germline gives CDR1 KGHSH, CDR2 LQKENI.

The chain has TRBV14 and TRBJ1-6, with TRBD1 identical over 8 bases. This CDR3 comprises 16 residues. Germline-derived CDR1 and CDR2 are SGHDN and FVKESK. V lost 0 bases, J lost 10 bases, and 8 bases stayed unmatched. CDR3 region: CASSQEGQGYVSPLHF. CDR3 sequence (DNA): TGTGCCAGCAGCCAAGAAGGACAGGGCTACGTATCACCCCTCCACTTT.

The chain carries TRBV7-9 and TRBJ2-1; the match to TRBD2 covers 10 bases. The CDR3 length is 17 residues. Unmatched junction bases numbered 12, after V lost 2 bases and J lost 8 bases. Germline CDR1 reads SEHNR; CDR2 reads FQNEAQ (reference sequence). The CDR3 nucleotides are TGTGCCAGCAGCTTATTGGGTAGCGGGAGGTTGGGCCATGAGCAGTTCTTC. This translates into CASSLLGSGRLGHEQFF. Together with reference TRBV7-9 and TRBJ2-1, the CDR3 gives the full variable domain: DTGVSQNPRHKITKRGQNVTFRCDPISEHNRLYWYRQTLGQGPEFLTYFQNEAQLEKSRLLSDRFSAERPKGSFSTLEIQRTEQGDSAMYLCASSLLGSGRLGHEQFFGPGTRLTVL.

The chain is built from TRBV28 and TRBJ1-2, with D uncertain. Deletions cut 3 bases from V and 1 base from J, with 12 bases between. Germline CDR1 MDHEN, CDR2 SYDVKM. CDR3 size: 15 residues. The CDR3 sequence is CASSFSSEDNYGYTF. CDR3 nucleotides: TGTGCCAGCAGTTTTAGCTCAGAAGATAACTATGGCTACACCTTC.

In the case of this clone: Relative to the germline gene, one junction end is altered; a read error may explain this. The V gene is TRBV10-3, the J gene TRBJ2-7, with D possibly being TRBD2 (5 bases). There are 13 residues in the CDR3. The germline V gene encodes CDR1 ENHRY and CDR2 SYGVKD. The CDR3 nucleotides are TGTGCCATCAGTGAAGCGAGGGCGGCCCCCTTGGGCTTC. Its translation: CAISEARAAPLGF.

V is TRBV4-2 and J is TRBJ2-1; D is unclear. The CDR3 has 17 amino acids. V lost 2 bases to trimming and J lost 0 bases, with 14 bases between them. Germline loops: CDR1 LGHNA, CDR2 YNFKEQ. CDR3 sequence: CASSQQQTPVSYNEQFF. CDR3 in DNA: TGTGCCAGCAGCCAACAACAGACACCCGTCTCCTACAATGAGCAGTTCTTC.

This clone was found once. The rearrangement joins TRBV7-2 to TRBJ2-2; 13 nucleotides agree with TRBD2. The germline V gene encodes CDR1 SGHTA and CDR2 FQGNSA. V trimming: 5 bases; J trimming: 5 bases; junction bases outside the gene matches: 2. CDR3 length: 15 residues. CDR3 in amino acids: CASSGGLAGTGELFF. In DNA form, the CDR3 reads TGTGCCAGCAGCGGGGGACTAGCGGGAACCGGGGAGCTGTTTTTT.

This clone was seen a handful of times. In nucleotides, the CDR3 is TGTGCCAGCTCACCACCCGAGACAGGGACCTACGAGCAGTACTTC. Its translation is CASSPPETGTYEQYF. J is TRBJ2-7 and V is TRBV18; 7 nucleotides match TRBD1. The CDR3 length is 15 residues. Germline loops: CDR1 KGHSH, CDR2 LQKENI. The V gene end was trimmed by 0 bases and the J gene end by 2 bases; junction bases not matched to a gene: 4.

This clone was detected only once. J is TRBJ2-5 and V is TRBV7-2, with unresolved D. The CDR3 spans 11 residues. CDR1 is SGHTA, CDR2 FQGNSA, per germline. Trimming cost V 5 bases and J 6 bases, with 7 bases left between them. CDR3 nucleotides: TGTGCCAGCAGCGCAGGTCAGACCCAGTACTTC. Translating gives CASSAGQTQYF.

This clone was observed a handful of times. The chain joins TRBV19 to TRBJ2-7, with D possibly being TRBD1 (6 bases). V was pared by 5 bases and J by 0 bases, with 11 bases between. CDR1 is LNHDA and CDR2 is SQIVND in the germline V gene (reference sequence). This CDR3 comprises 14 residues. The CDR3 nucleotides are TGTGCCAGTAGTCGGACGGACAGCTCCTACGAGCAGTACTTC. Protein sequence: CASSRTDSSYEQYF.

V and J are TRBV5-1 and TRBJ1-6; D not resolved. V was pared by 7 bases and J by 7 bases, with 12 bases between. CDR3 length: 13 amino acids. Germline assignment: CDR1 SGHRS and CDR2 YFSETQ. The CDR3 DNA reads as TGCGCCAGCCAGCGGACTAGGAATTCACCCCTCCACTTT. It yields the protein CASQRTRNSPLHF.

The rearrangement uses TRBV19 and TRBJ1-1; the D gene is possibly TRBD1 (6 bases). Germline V CDR1 and CDR2: LNHDA, SQIVND (reference sequence). The CDR3 sequence is 16 residues long. The V and J ends lost 4 bases and 1 base respectively, with 16 bases between them. In nucleotides, the CDR3 is TGTGCCAGTAGTACCCTACAGGGAAGGTGGAACACTGAAGCTTTCTTT. It specifies CASSTLQGRWNTEAFF.

The chain employs TRBV7-2 and TRBJ2-7, with TRBD2 matching over 8 bases. The CDR3 extends over 15 amino acids. Looked up from germline, CDR1 is SGHTA and CDR2 is FQGNSA. The V and J ends lost 2 bases and 4 bases, in that order; junction bases with no gene match: 7. CDR3 residues: CASSLRSGGPYEQYF. The DNA for the CDR3 is TGTGCCAGCAGCTTAAGATCGGGGGGGCCGTACGAGCAGTACTTC.

This clone was found a few times. The chain carries TRBV28 and TRBJ2-1; 7 nucleotides agree with TRBD2. The CDR3 is 14 amino acids. CDR1 and CDR2 from the germline V gene are MDHEN and SYDVKM. Trimming took 6 bases from V and 8 from J; bases not matched to a gene: 10. The CDR3 protein is CASRTGGSGDEQFF. Here the CDR3 DNA reads TGTGCCAGCAGGACGGGAGGTTCCGGGGATGAGCAGTTCTTC.

The chain links TRBV7-9 to TRBJ2-1, with D uncertain. Germline lookup yields CDR1 SEHNR and CDR2 FQNEAQ (reference sequence). CDR3 length equals 12 residues. Trimming pared 5 bases from V and 7 bases from J, leaving 9 bases between. CDR3 in DNA: TGTGCCAGCAGCCCCACCAGGAATGAGCAGTTCTTC. Encoded protein: CASSPTRNEQFF.

The chain links TRBV14 to TRBJ2-5; no firm D call. The CDR3 runs to 12 residues. V gave up 2 bases and J gave up 2 bases, with 3 bases separating them. Germline V lookup: CDR1 SGHDN, CDR2 FVKESK. The CDR3 is CASSQNQETQYF. The CDR3 DNA reads as TGTGCCAGCAGCCAAAATCAAGAGACCCAGTACTTC.